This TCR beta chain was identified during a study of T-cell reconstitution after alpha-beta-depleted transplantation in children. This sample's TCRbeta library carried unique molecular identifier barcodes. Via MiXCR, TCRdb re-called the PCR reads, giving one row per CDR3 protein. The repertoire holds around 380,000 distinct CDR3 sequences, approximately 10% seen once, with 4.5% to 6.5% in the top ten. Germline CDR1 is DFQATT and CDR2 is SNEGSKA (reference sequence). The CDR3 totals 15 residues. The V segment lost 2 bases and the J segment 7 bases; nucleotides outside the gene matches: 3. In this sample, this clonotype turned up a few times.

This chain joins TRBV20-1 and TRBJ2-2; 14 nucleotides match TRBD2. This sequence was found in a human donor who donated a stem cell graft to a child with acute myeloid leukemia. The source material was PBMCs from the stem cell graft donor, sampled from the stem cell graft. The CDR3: CSARRLAGGVGELFF. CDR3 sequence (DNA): TGCAGTGCTAGAAGACTAGCGGGAGGGGTCGGGGAGCTGTTTTTT.